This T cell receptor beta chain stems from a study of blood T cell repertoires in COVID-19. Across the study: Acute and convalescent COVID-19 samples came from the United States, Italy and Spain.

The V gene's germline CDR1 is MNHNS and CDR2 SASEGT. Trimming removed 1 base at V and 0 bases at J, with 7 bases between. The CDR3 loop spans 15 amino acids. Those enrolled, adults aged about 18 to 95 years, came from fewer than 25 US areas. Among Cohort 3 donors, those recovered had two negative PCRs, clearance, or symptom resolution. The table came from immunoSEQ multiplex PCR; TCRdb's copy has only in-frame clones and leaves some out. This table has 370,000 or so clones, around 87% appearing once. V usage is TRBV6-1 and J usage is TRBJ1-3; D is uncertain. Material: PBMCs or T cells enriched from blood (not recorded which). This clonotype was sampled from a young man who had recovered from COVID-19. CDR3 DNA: TGTGCCAGCAGTGAAGATCGGAGCTCTGGAAACACCATATATTTT. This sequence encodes CASSEDRSSGNTIYF.